This T cell receptor beta chain was obtained from a study of patients and donors after allogeneic stem cell transplantation. The CDR3 runs to 15 residues. J gave up 10 bases and V 4 bases, and 13 bases lay outside the gene matches. Germline CDR1 and CDR2: SGHTA and FQGNSA. TCRdb re-analysed the RT-PCR reads in MiXCR, keeping a single row per CDR3 protein. This sample has about a million distinct CDR3 sequences, with approximately 19% found just once. In its sample, this clonotype was seen a few times. This TCR was recovered from a human donor who was either an allogeneic HSCT recipient or a stem cell or donor lymphocyte infusion donor (not recorded which). It is not recorded whose cells these are; they may come from a transplant donor. The V call is TRBV7-2, the J call TRBJ2-1, with 7 bases aligning to TRBD2. Sequenced: blood, either unsorted or a sorted T cell fraction (not recorded which). The CDR3: CASSSGPAGPREQFF. Here the CDR3 DNA reads TGTGCCAGCAGCTCTGGGCCAGCGGGGCCAAGGGAGCAGTTCTTC.